This TCR beta chain was recorded in a study of blood T cell repertoires in COVID-19 (dated by TCRdb to 2019 to 2021). As for the study more broadly: Collaborator samples came from the United States, Italy and Spain and covered acute and convalescent phases of COVID-19. The prospective study material was composed of cDNA or gDNA derived from T cells, B-cell-depleted T cells, or PBMCs. Deeply sampled blood TCRbeta repertoires from subjects exposed to, actively infected with, or recovered from COVID-19 were included in the dataset. A freely available public database, intended as a resource for researchers studying the immune response to SARS-CoV-2, is where the repertoires were released. Samples came from the ongoing ImmuneRACE study (first 160 participants) plus 1,254 subjects from 6 global collaborators. A de-identified subject ID, COVID-19 status, age in years and sex were almost always included in the sample metadata. Where HLA class I and class II types were available, the types were taken from metadata supplied by the sample provider, not from assay-based typing.

TCRbeta CDR3 regions were amplified from genomic DNA using the immunoSEQ Assay, a bias-controlled multiplex PCR. In the authors' own workflow: The number of nucleated cells in each sample was estimated by amplification of reference gene primers within the assay. Sequence reads were collapsed and filtered to measure the absolute abundance of every unique TCRbeta CDR3 rearrangement. For each sample, productive Simpson clonality was calculated as the square root of Simpson's diversity index over productive rearrangements. TCRdb provides this immuneACCESS table in a form limited to in-frame rearrangements. Some clones are lacking; in checked studies, under half of them reflect an unresolved V gene, and why the rest are absent is not known. V, J and clone size derive from that table, while D and trimming were established from the DNA sequence. The sample has 300,000 to 400,000 clones on record, roughly 88% of them singletons. The ten largest clones take up under 6% of the sample.

Participants in the prospective study were aged about 18 to 95 years, lived in approximately 26 United States geographic areas, and enrolled through a virtual design. Cohort assignment in the prospective study relied on participant-reported clinical history from a screening survey and a study questionnaire. Recovered participants in ImmuneRACE Cohort 3 were defined as having two consecutive negative NP/OP PCR tests, clearance from a healthcare professional, or resolution of symptoms. Each participant in the prospective study had whole blood, serum and a nasopharyngeal or oropharyngeal swab collected by mobile phlebotomists. Over a roughly 2-month period, participants in the prospective study had the option of providing additional blood draws and questionnaires. Before DNA extraction, prospective study blood samples were shipped either frozen or at room temperature. In regard to this clone: Its antigen remains unidentified. Nothing much larger sits one base from this clone, and base qualities are not available. Other DNA sequences within the sample encode an identical CDR3.

On the study overall, not on this receptor specifically: The quantity of clinical and demographic metadata differed by source and by participant and was supplied without curation.

Sequencing input: PBMCs or T cells enriched from blood (not recorded which). The TCR was taken from a man between 25 and 39 years old who had recovered from COVID-19.

CDR3 reads: CASSPLGTGVGYTF. In nucleotides, the sequence is TGTGCCAGCTCACCATTGGGGACAGGGGTTGGCTACACCTTC. The rearrangement combines TRBV18 with TRBJ1-2, with 10 bases matching TRBD1. CDR1 and CDR2, looked up from the germline V gene, are KGHSH and LQKENI. V and J are trimmed by 2 bases and 7 bases, and the gene matches miss 4 bases of the junction. The CDR3 covers 14 residues, taking in both the cysteine and the phenylalanine. Only the CDR3 portion is preserved as DNA: 42 bases, with reading frame beginning at the first base.